The entry below gives a single T cell receptor (beta chain) sequence along with its context. This CDR3 is 15 amino acids long. V gave up 1 base and J gave up 6 bases, with 15 bases separating them. CDR1 is MNHEY and CDR2 is SMNVEV in the germline V gene (reference sequence). These data originate in a study of cytotoxic CD8 clonotypes in ibrutinib-treated CLL. Genomic DNA (approximately 2.1 micrograms) was obtained from cryopreserved PBMCs for construction of TCR beta libraries. Profiling relied on immunoSEQ multiplex PCR, and the TCRdb table lists in-frame clones only, not all of them. The sample lists roughly 130,000 clones, roughly 83% occurring once.

The chain carries TRBV27 and TRBJ1-2, with D tentatively TRBD1 (5 bases). This sequence originates from a human donor with chronic lymphocytic leukemia. Sequencing was performed on PBMCs, taken after 12 months of ibrutinib treatment. The DNA of the CDR3 is TGTGCCAGCAGTTTATGGCAGGGCGATTATGATGGCTACACCTTC. It translates to CASSLWQGDYDGYTF.